Sequencing of this T cell receptor (beta chain) was carried out in a study of blood T cell repertoires in COVID-19. The CDR3 runs to 13 residues. Trimming took off 3 bases at V and 2 bases at J, with 7 bases between the two ends. Per germline, CDR1 WNHNN and CDR2 SYGVQD (reference sequence). The data were produced by immunoSEQ multiplex PCR, yet TCRdb's version contains in-frame clones alone and is incomplete. This sample carries some 130,000 clones, 80% to 85% of them seen once, and the ten largest clones take 8.4%. The receptor was isolated from a woman aged 55-75 years with active or convalescent COVID-19. The chain links TRBV10-1 to TRBJ1-1; D may be TRBD1 (6 bases). Source material: peripheral blood. CDR3 loop: CASSDRGNTEAFF. The CDR3 nucleotides are TGCGCCAGCAGTGACAGGGGAAACACTGAAGCTTTCTTT.